The entry below describes one T cell receptor beta chain. This sample was taken from a study of technical replicates of blood from a handful of donors. Assay used: immunoSEQ multiplex PCR; TCRdb lists only in-frame clones, some missing. Among approximately 75,000 clones listed, around 97% were seen once. Germline CDR1 reads SQVTM; CDR2 reads ANQGSEA. The CDR3 length is 14 residues. V was cut by 0 bases and J by 6 bases, with 11 bases left in between. This rearrangement joins TRBV29-1 to TRBJ2-2, with D perhaps matching TRBD1 (7 bases). The receptor was derived from a human donor in good health. Sequencing was carried out using T cells isolated from PBMCs. In DNA form, the CDR3 reads TGCAGCGTTGAAGATTTCAGGGGGGCCGGGGAGCTGTTTTTT. This gives the protein CSVEDFRGAGELFF.